The 23 T cell receptor beta chains given below trace back to one sample, sequenced in a study of CXCR3-negative and CXCR3-positive naive CD8 T cells. 5' RACE that incorporated UMI labels was used to prepare the TRB cDNA libraries. Reanalyzing the 5' RACE reads, TCRdb keeps one entry per CDR3 protein, without DNA. This sample's clone table lists 130,000 or so distinct CDR3 sequences. Broader study findings: TRB CDR3s of CXCR3-positive naive cells were more hydrophobic than those of CXCR3-negative naive cells.

The antigens of these receptors remain unknown. The source material was naive CXCR3+ CD8+ T cells from blood. The subset here: CD45RO-CCR7+CD27+CD95- naive CD8+ T cells expressing CXCR3 (TNR3+). The receptors originated from a human donor in good health. Some clones in this sample may be carry-over from other donors' samples.

The chain links TRBV28 to TRBJ2-4; TCRdb's assignment of TRBD1 cannot be checked, as there is no DNA. Germline assignment: CDR1 MDHEN and CDR2 SYDVKM. This CDR3 has 14 amino acids. CDR3 sequence reads: CASSGAVAKNIQYF. The full variable domain, in which reference TRBV28 and TRBJ2-4 provide the parts outside the CDR3, is DVKVTQSSRYLVKRTGEKVFLECVQDMDHENMFWYRQDPGLGLRLIYFSYDVKMKEKGDIPEGYSVSREKKERFSLILESASTNQTSMYLCASSGAVAKNIQYFGAGTRLSVL.

This chain uses TRBV20-1 with TRBJ2-3; TCRdb names TRBD2, which stays unverified in the absence of DNA. Germline loops: CDR1 DFQATT, CDR2 SNEGSKA (reference sequence). The CDR3 is made up of 18 amino acids. This CDR3 reads CSARSSGGARLSTDTQYF.

The chain combines TRBV5-1 with TRBJ2-1; the TCRdb D gene call, TRBD2, has no DNA to confirm it. The germline CDR1 and CDR2 sequences are SGHRS and YFSETQ. This CDR3 is 15 amino acids long. CDR3 amino acids: CASSPISGKYNEQFF.

The chain links TRBV7-3 to TRBJ1-6; TCRdb lists TRBD1, though no DNA is available to test this call. Germline V lookup: CDR1 SGHTA, CDR2 FQGTGA. The CDR3 extends over 14 amino acids. This CDR3 reads CASSSGVGNSPLHF.

CDR3 in amino acids: CSARDGGLYQETQNF. The chain couples TRBV20-1 to TRBJ2-5; TCRdb's D gene call, TRBD2, goes unchecked for lack of DNA. Germline-derived CDR1 and CDR2 are DFQATT and SNEGSKA (reference sequence). The CDR3 loop spans 15 amino acids.

The chain is built from TRBV12-3 or TRBV12-4 and TRBJ2-7. The CDR3 extends over 14 amino acids. The CDR3 protein is CASSLANRAYEQYF.

The CDR3 spells CASSPRSVGTTNEKLFF. The genes are TRBV28 and TRBJ1-4; TCRdb lists TRBD1, though no DNA is available to test this call. Germline loops: CDR1 MDHEN, CDR2 SYDVKM. The CDR3 is made up of 17 amino acids. The full variable domain, with the rest looked up from reference TRBV28 and TRBJ1-4, is DVKVTQSSRYLVKRTGEKVFLECVQDMDHENMFWYRQDPGLGLRLIYFSYDVKMKEKGDIPEGYSVSREKKERFSLILESASTNQTSMYLCASSPRSVGTTNEKLFFGSGTQLSVL.

The chain employs TRBV5-1 and TRBJ2-7. Germline-derived CDR1 and CDR2 are SGHRS and YFSETQ. This CDR3 has 14 residues. The CDR3: CASSLDPEDYEQYF.

The chain's CDR3 is CASSLVGSSQPQHF. V and J are TRBV7-9 and TRBJ1-5. This CDR3 spans 14 amino acids. The germline V gene has CDR1 SEHNR and CDR2 FQNEAQ (reference sequence).

The genes are TRBV20-1 and TRBJ2-5; the D call from TCRdb, TRBD1, cannot be confirmed without DNA. CDR1 and CDR2 from the germline V gene are DFQATT and SNEGSKA (reference sequence). The CDR3 has 15 residues. The CDR3 loop reads CSARGTGLYQETQYF.

This chain's CDR3 is CASSSRDRTYNEQFF. The chain uses TRBV28 and TRBJ2-1; absent DNA, TCRdb's TRBD1 call cannot be checked. This CDR3 has 15 residues. Germline CDR1 and CDR2: MDHEN and SYDVKM.

V gene TRBV28 combines with J gene TRBJ2-1; TCRdb gives TRBD2 as the D gene, but with no DNA this cannot be confirmed. The CDR3 length is 16 residues. Germline loops: CDR1 MDHEN, CDR2 SYDVKM. The CDR3 reads CASSLISSGVNNEQFF. The whole variable domain, remainder taken from reference TRBV28 and TRBJ2-1, is DVKVTQSSRYLVKRTGEKVFLECVQDMDHENMFWYRQDPGLGLRLIYFSYDVKMKEKGDIPEGYSVSREKKERFSLILESASTNQTSMYLCASSLISSGVNNEQFFGPGTRLTVL.

The V gene is TRBV19, the J gene TRBJ2-1; TCRdb lists TRBD2, though no DNA is available to test this call. The CDR3 consists of 14 residues. The V gene's germline CDR1 is LNHDA and CDR2 SQIVND (reference sequence). This CDR3 is CASSLGLGYNEQYF. Together with reference TRBV19 and TRBJ2-1, the CDR3 gives the full variable domain: DGGITQSPKYLFRKEGQNVTLSCEQNLNHDAMYWYRQDPGQGLRLIYYSQIVNDFQKGDIAEGYSVSREKKESFPLTVTSAQKNPTAFYLCASSLGLGYNEQYFGPGTRLTVL.

CDR3 sequence reads: CASSIHRESYNEQFF. The chain carries TRBV19 and TRBJ2-1; the D call of TRBD1 rests on TCRdb alone, since no DNA is present to check it. This CDR3 comprises 15 residues. In germline, CDR1 is LNHDA, CDR2 SQIVND (reference sequence).

The chain combines TRBV29-1 with TRBJ1-1; the D gene TCRdb calls, TRBD1, cannot be checked with no DNA. This CDR3 region has 13 residues. The V gene's germline CDR1 is SQVTM and CDR2 ANQGSEA. CDR3: CSGLAGVGTEAFF.

The rearrangement uses TRBV6-6 and TRBJ2-1. The germline V gene has CDR1 MNHNY and CDR2 SVGAGI (reference sequence). The CDR3 runs to 12 residues. CDR3 amino acids: CASGLSYNEQFF.

The chain carries TRBV6-5 and TRBJ2-3; checking the TCRdb D call of TRBD2 is not possible without DNA. The CDR3 loop spans 15 amino acids. CDR1 is MNHEY, CDR2 SVGAGI, per germline. The CDR3 reads CASSRTSGGTDTQYF.

This chain joins TRBV29-1 and TRBJ1-5; TCRdb returns TRBD1, unconfirmable since there is no DNA. CDR3 length equals 13 residues. The germline V gene encodes CDR1 SQVTM and CDR2 ANQGSEA. The CDR3 here is CSVGTGMHQPQHF.

The V gene is TRBV7-8, the J gene TRBJ2-5; TCRdb outputs TRBD2, but without DNA this stays unchecked. Germline CDR1 reads SGHVS; CDR2 reads FQNEAQ. The CDR3 totals 15 residues. This CDR3 reads CASRTSGGSRETQYF.

The chain joins TRBV21-1 to TRBJ2-1; the TCRdb D gene call, TRBD2, has no DNA to confirm it. TRBV21-1 is a listed pseudogene. This CDR3 has 14 residues. The chain's CDR3 is CASSKGGPRNEQFF.

The rearrangement uses TRBV12-3 or TRBV12-4 and TRBJ2-3; TCRdb gives TRBD1 as the D gene, but with no DNA this cannot be confirmed. The CDR3 consists of 15 residues. The CDR3 sequence is CASSSRGTAENTQYF.

The CDR3 sequence is CATLQRSYEQYF. V gene TRBV28 combines with J gene TRBJ2-7. The CDR3 sequence is 12 residues long. CDR1 is MDHEN and CDR2 is SYDVKM in the germline V gene.

The chain links TRBV4-1 to TRBJ2-5; checking the TCRdb D call of TRBD2 is not possible without DNA. Germline CDR1 reads MGHRA; CDR2 reads YSYEKL. This CDR3 is 16 amino acids long. This CDR3 is CASSQDMEAPPETQYF.